The T cell receptor (beta chain) under discussion was sequenced for a study of cytomegalovirus exposure and HLA in healthy donors (TCRdb year 2017). For the wider study: According to an earlier analysis of 587 of the donors, 200 million or so T cells yielded roughly 110 million unique TCR beta sequences and more than 250 Gb of sequence data. An early release that covered about 640 HLA-typed donors contained approximately 300 gigabases of sequencing data and around 80 million unique TCR sequences. Every discovery cohort repertoire had been produced on one sequencing platform. The study was designed to test whether signatures of past pathogen exposure could be identified by cataloging public T cell receptors. Rather than drawing on any new phenotypic data, the later analysis identified candidate immune exposures from TCR beta sequences and the way those sequences occurred across donors. Besides the first cohort of 500 to 700 subjects, a separate validation cohort made up of 120 different subjects was used. To decide whether each TCR beta V gene segment behaved as functional or pseudogenic, an earlier analysis of 587 of the donors relied on high-throughput TCR beta sequencing. A handful of DR-DQ haplotypes were handled as single units for association and clustering because linkage in the cohort was strong. The study combined high-throughput TCR immunosequencing, statistical association of individual TCRs with disease status, and machine learning to predict cytomegalovirus infection status. Both class I and class II loci were covered by HLA typing, at four-digit resolution. Typing coverage differed by locus: A, B, C, DRB1 and DQB1 were typed in about 620-630 donors, DQA1 in about 550, DPA1 in 606, and DPB1 in approximately 450. The study used immunosequencing to profile the T cell repertoires of 670 or so subjects and linked those repertoires to cytomegalovirus serostatus. Of the 300 to 500 genotyped donors, 65% to 90% were placed in the genetic ancestry cluster associated with self-reported Caucasian donors. A later genetic analysis used genome-wide SNP genotypes for about three fifths of the 666 donors, treating that subset as a discovery cohort. A later analysis re-analyzed previously published TCR beta repertoires from 600 to 850 donors and added high-resolution HLA genotyping to study TCR occurrence patterns. Across around 400 genotyped donors of the cohort, an average of about 200,000 unique TCR beta nucleotide sequences per donor were sequenced, and roughly 20% of those sequences were non-productive. Donor age, sex, ethnicity and CMV serostatus were compiled together with the repertoire data.

The library was generated by the immunoSEQ multiplex PCR assay. The multiplex PCR relied on a mix of 60 forward primers for TCR Vbeta segments and 13 reverse primers for TCR Jbeta segments. The CDR3 region of rearranged TCR beta genes was amplified from genomic DNA by a multiplex PCR assay. On the Illumina HiSeq System, the amplified TCR beta libraries were sequenced as 87-base-pair reads. In the authors' own workflow: A later analysis counted some 74 million unique TCR beta chains across the 700 or so repertoires, and 10 million to 11 million of these chains were shared by at least two donors. Raw reads were error-corrected and collapsed into unique sequences with a nearest-neighbor algorithm that merged closely related sequences to remove PCR and sequencing errors. Alignment of CDR3 sequences to IMGT reference sequences was used to assign V, D and J gene segments. For a sequence to be retained, a match of at least six nucleotides was required to both a V gene segment and a J gene segment. A rearrangement was called productive if the CDR3 had no stop codons and remained in frame with V and J, and every other rearrangement was called non-productive. CDR3 was defined by IMGT convention, running from the second conserved V-encoded cysteine to the conserved J-encoded phenylalanine. The earlier analysis of a few hundred of the donors excluded any sequence lacking an unambiguous match to a single V gene segment. In an earlier analysis of a few hundred of the donors, a V segment was called functional when productive rearrangements were above 56.7%, and segregating when the standard deviation between donors exceeded 5%. A statistical classification framework was built for diagnosing cytomegalovirus status from the catalog of TCR beta chain sequences. A later analysis assigned V and J genes by comparing TCR nucleotide sequences with IMGT/GENE-DB human TR gene sequences. A later analysis assigned CDR3 sequences and most-parsimonious VDJ recombination scenarios with the TCRdist pipeline. In a later analysis, every TCR beta chain was defined by the combination of its CDR3 amino acid sequence and its V-gene family, and reads without a unique V-gene family were dropped. As a way to deal with suspected cross-contamination and a sequencing artifact, a later analysis dropped under 600 nucleotide sequences that were highly shared and had low generation probability. In a later analysis, a clonal expansion index was calculated for each public chain from normalized within-repertoire ranks of inferred template counts. A later analysis computed generation probabilities with a VDJ recombination model fitted to out-of-frame rearrangements, and checked the results against IGoR. In a later analysis, TCR-TCR, TCR-HLA and TCR-CMV co-occurrence was scored with hypergeometric tests, and a repertoire-size bias correction was applied to TCR pairs. To estimate false discovery rates, a later analysis permuted the HLA or CMV assignments 20 times. A later analysis grouped co-occurring TCRs with DBSCAN, adding TCRdist sequence similarity when clustering within HLA-allele-positive subsets. For co-occurrence clustering, repertoires with fewer than 30,000 or more than 120,000 public chains were excluded, along with four or five repertoires with anomalous nucleotide sharing. Here the immuneACCESS table is served through TCRdb, limited to in-frame sequences with V and J called. Missing clones are a known gap in these copies; in checked studies unresolved V genes cover under half, and the rest lacks a known reason. V and J calls and clone size come straight from that table; D and trimming were deduced from the DNA. Present in this sample are more than 100,000 clones, around three quarters of which were seen just once. 2.5% to 3.5% of the sample goes to the ten largest clones.

On this clone: It has no known antigen specificity. No quality values exist for individual bases; no much larger clone is one base distant.

Study-wide conclusions, independent of this receptor: Seventeen rarely observed V segments, including chromosome 9 orphons, were excluded from the earlier analysis of approximately 500 of the donors because counts were too low. The classifier was reported to diagnose cytomegalovirus status with high specificity and sensitivity in both the original cohort and the validation cohort. An association between a missense DCLRE1C variant and V-gene and J-gene trimming of TCR beta chains was found in a later genetic analysis and replicated in an independent cohort. A cluster of highly shared sequence variants was judged likely to represent a technical artifact of the sequencing pipeline. According to a later genetic analysis, donors in an Asian-associated ancestry cluster had fewer N-insertions in productive TCRs than the roughly 670-donor mean. In vitro tests confirmed that a few of the cytomegalovirus-associated TCR beta chains recognize cytomegalovirus antigens. In a later analysis, the rate of TCR association differed among HLA loci, with DRB1 alleles having the most associated TCRs and HLA-C alleles having the fewest. In an earlier analysis of fewer than 700 of the donors, most TCR beta V segments appeared in productive rearrangements about 87% or about 30% of the time, broadly matching IMGT annotations. Because HLA typing was unavailable for some donors at each locus, only the typed subset was used in association tests. A further reported finding was that TCR beta sequences accurately predicted the HLA-A and HLA-B alleles for most subjects in the first cohort. A later analysis found that HLA-associated TCR beta chains were more clonally expanded and had lower generation probabilities than equally common non-associated chains. The authors suggested that the approach could potentially be generalized to other disease states and immunological phenotypes. Linkage disequilibrium might explain the correlated functional status among segregating V segments, but an unknown experimental factor could not be excluded. A later analysis reported that several top co-occurrence clusters appeared linked to parvovirus B19, influenza, CMV and Epstein-Barr virus. While some public TCRs were present in many individuals, most TCR sequences turned up only very rarely across donors. When HLA alleles, especially DR and DQ, strongly co-occurred, attributing TCR associations to individual alleles was difficult. Only TCR beta chains were sequenced in this cohort, and the absence of alpha or paired-chain data limited detectable features. In a later analysis, most CMV-associated TCR beta chains were found to appear HLA-restricted, with HLA associations seemingly driven largely by CMV exposure. Presence/absence analyses assumed roughly uniform sequencing depth across donors, an assumption that may not hold. At a false discovery rate of 0.05, a later analysis linked under 20,000 TCR beta sequences to specific HLA alleles. CMV serostatus was the only immune exposure information available for the cohort. A total of around 150 TCR beta chains were listed by the study as associated with cytomegalovirus.

The cohort comprised 710 or so healthy bone marrow donors. Cohort members were all nominally healthy when sampled, although unrecorded immune exposures were likely present. The donor was CMV seropositive and belonged to the group of around 300 seropositive cohort members. Each donor provided a peripheral blood sample, and peripheral blood mononuclear cells were used for TCR beta sequencing. The Qiagen DNeasy Blood Extraction Kit was used to extract genomic DNA from the blood cell samples. The material sequenced was PBMCs. This clonotype was obtained from a woman in her twenties or thirties in good health and CMV-seropositive.

The nucleotides read TGTGCCTGGAGCTCGCAGGGGATCTCACGAGAAAAACTGTTTTTT. Its translation is CAWSSQGISREKLFF. The chain joins TRBV30 to TRBJ1-4; the D segment could be TRBD1, given 6 matching bases. At the junction V is shortened by 3 bases and J by 8 bases, with 19 bases in between. The CDR1 and CDR2 encoded by the germline V gene (reference sequence) are GTSNPN and SVGIG. The CDR3 runs 15 residues from the cysteine to the phenylalanine. The sequence is cut down to CDR3 DNA, 45 bases in frame from base 1.